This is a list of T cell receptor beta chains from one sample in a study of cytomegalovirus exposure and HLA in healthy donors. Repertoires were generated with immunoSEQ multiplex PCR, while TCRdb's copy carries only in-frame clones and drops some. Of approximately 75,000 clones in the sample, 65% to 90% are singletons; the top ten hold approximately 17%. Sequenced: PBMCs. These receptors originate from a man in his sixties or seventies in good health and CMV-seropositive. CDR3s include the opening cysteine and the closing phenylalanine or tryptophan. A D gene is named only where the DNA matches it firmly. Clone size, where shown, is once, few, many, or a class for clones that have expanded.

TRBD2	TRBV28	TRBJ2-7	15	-	CASSLDYRKREGQYF	TGTGCCAGCAGTTTGGACTATCGAAAGCGGGAGGGACAGTACTTC
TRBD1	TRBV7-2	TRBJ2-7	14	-	CASSYGQGADEQYF	TGTGCCAGCAGCTACGGGCAGGGGGCAGACGAGCAGTACTTC
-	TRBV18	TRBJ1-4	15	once	CASSPMGSTNEKLFF	TGTGCCAGCTCACCAATGGGGAGTACTAATGAAAAACTGTTTTTT
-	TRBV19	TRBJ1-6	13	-	CASTIGRDSPLHF	TGTGCCAGTACCATAGGGCGGGATTCACCCCTCCACTTT
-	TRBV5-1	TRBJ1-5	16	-	CASSLVGGGSNQPQHF	TGCGCCAGCAGCTTGGTAGGCGGGGGCAGCAATCAGCCCCAGCATTTT
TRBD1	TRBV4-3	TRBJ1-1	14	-	CASSHYRGDTEAFF	TGCGCCAGCAGCCACTACAGGGGGGACACTGAAGCTTTCTTT
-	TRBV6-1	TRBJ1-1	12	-	CASSEWGTEAFF	TGTGCCAGCAGTGAATGGGGCACCGAAGCTTTCTTT
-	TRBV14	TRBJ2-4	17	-	CASSQTQSRLAKNIQYF	TGTGCCAGCAGCCAAACGCAGTCCCGACTAGCCAAAAACATTCAGTACTTC
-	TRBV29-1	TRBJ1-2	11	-	CSVRQSTGYTF	TGCAGCGTTCGACAGTCAACTGGCTACACCTTC
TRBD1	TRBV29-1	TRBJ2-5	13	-	CSFQGQGQETQYF	TGCAGCTTTCAAGGACAGGGGCAAGAGACCCAGTACTTC
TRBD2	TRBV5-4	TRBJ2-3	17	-	CASSWGGGSGGTDTQYF	TGTGCCAGCAGCTGGGGGGGTGGTAGCGGGGGAACAGATACGCAGTATTTT
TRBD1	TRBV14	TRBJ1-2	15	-	CASSQGGTGVDGYTF	TGTGCCAGCAGCCAAGGTGGGACAGGGGTGGATGGCTACACCTTC
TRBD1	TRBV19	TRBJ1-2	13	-	CASNQQGNYGYTF	TGTGCCAGTAACCAACAGGGGAACTATGGCTACACCTTC
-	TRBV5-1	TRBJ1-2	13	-	CASSLSGDYGYTF	TGCGCCAGCAGCTTGTCAGGGGACTATGGCTACACCTTC
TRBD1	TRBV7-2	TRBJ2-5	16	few	CASSLLGQGGQETQYF	TGTGCCAGCAGCTTACTGGGACAGGGGGGTCAAGAGACCCAGTACTTC
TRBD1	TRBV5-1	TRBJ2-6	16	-	CASSMDRATGANVLTF	TGCGCCAGCAGCATGGACAGGGCCACTGGGGCCAACGTCCTGACTTTC
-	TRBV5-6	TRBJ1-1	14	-	CASSPTKGMAEAFF	TGTGCCAGCAGCCCAACCAAGGGGATGGCTGAAGCTTTCTTT
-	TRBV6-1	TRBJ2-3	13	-	CASRGGGTDTQYF	TGTGCCAGCAGAGGGGGAGGCACAGATACGCAGTATTTT
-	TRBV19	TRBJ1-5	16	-	CASSIHGGASNQPQHF	TGTGCCAGTAGTATACATGGGGGGGCAAGCAATCAGCCCCAGCATTTT
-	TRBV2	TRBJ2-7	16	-	CASSLLGTGNLYEQYF	TGTGCCAGCAGTCTCCTCGGCACAGGGAATCTCTACGAGCAGTACTTC
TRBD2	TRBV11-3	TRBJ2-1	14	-	CASSSEISGDEQFF	TGTGCCAGCAGCAGTGAGATCAGCGGGGATGAGCAGTTCTTC
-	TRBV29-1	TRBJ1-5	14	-	CSVAIQGSNQPQHF	TGCAGCGTTGCAATTCAGGGGTCGAATCAGCCCCAGCATTTT
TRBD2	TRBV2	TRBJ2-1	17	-	CASSDEGRGGSYNEQFF	TGTGCCAGCAGTGATGAGGGGCGGGGGGGCTCCTACAATGAGCAGTTCTTC
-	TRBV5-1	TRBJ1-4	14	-	CASSAGTFNEKLFF	TGCGCCAGCAGCGCGGGGACCTTTAATGAAAAACTGTTTTTT
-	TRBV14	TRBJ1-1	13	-	CASSSRVRTEAFF	TGTGCCAGCAGCAGCAGGGTGCGCACTGAAGCTTTCTTT
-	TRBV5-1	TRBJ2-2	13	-	CASSLVGTGELFF	TGCGCCAGCAGCTTGGTCGGGACCGGGGAGCTGTTTTTT
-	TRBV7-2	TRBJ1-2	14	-	CASSLAQTNYGYTF	TGTGCCAGCAGCTTAGCACAGACTAACTATGGCTACACCTTC
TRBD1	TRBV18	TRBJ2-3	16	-	CASSLQQGIEGDTQYF	TGTGCCAGCTCACTTCAACAGGGGATAGAGGGAGATACGCAGTATTTT
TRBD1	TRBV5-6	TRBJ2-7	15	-	CASSLQGAIVHEQYF	TGTGCCAGCAGCCTACAGGGGGCGATCGTCCACGAGCAGTACTTC
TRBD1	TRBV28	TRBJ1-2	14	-	CASRPGQENYGYTF	TGTGCCAGCAGGCCGGGACAGGAAAACTATGGCTACACCTTC
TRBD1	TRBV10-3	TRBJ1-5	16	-	CAISERGQGAGQPQHF	TGTGCCATCAGTGAGAGGGGACAGGGGGCTGGTCAGCCCCAGCATTTT